This TCR beta chain was found in a study of T cells in Graves' hyperthyroidism and ophthalmopathy. Germline loops: CDR1 LNHNV, CDR2 YYDKDF (reference sequence). This CDR3 comprises 17 residues. With 0 bases clipped from V and 1 base from J, the junction kept 6 bases outside the gene matches. Using RNA transcripts as the source, TCR beta CDR3 regions were amplified. First-round RT-PCR targeting the TCR CDR3 was performed with the HTBI primer set. TCRdb re-called the multiplex PCR reads with MiXCR, one entry per CDR3 protein. The table includes roughly 380,000 distinct CDR3 sequences, about an eighth detected once. Exclusion of patients followed from uncontrolled infection, other autoimmune disease, pregnancy or lactation. Findings and limits, study-wide: Stable hyperthyroidism was told apart from ophthalmopathy by a model built on 13 V-J features. Model-based prediction identified ophthalmopathy a median roughly six months prior to its onset.

This clonotype has just a few counts. Its antigen remains unknown. The sequence was collected from a woman younger than 30 with Graves' hyperthyroidism. The sequenced sample consisted of blood. The chain combines TRBV15 with TRBJ2-1, with 7 bases lining up with TRBD2. The DNA of the CDR3 is TGTGCCACCAGCAGAGATATCCCCGGGGGGTCCTACAATGAGCAGTTCTTC. Encoded protein: CATSRDIPGGSYNEQFF. The full variable domain, with the rest looked up from reference TRBV15 and TRBJ2-1, is DAMVIQNPRYQVTQFGKPVTLSCSQTLNHNVMYWYQQKSSQAPKLLFHYYDKDFNNEADTPDNFQSRRPNTSFCFLDIRSPGLGDTAMYLCATSRDIPGGSYNEQFFGPGTRLTVL.